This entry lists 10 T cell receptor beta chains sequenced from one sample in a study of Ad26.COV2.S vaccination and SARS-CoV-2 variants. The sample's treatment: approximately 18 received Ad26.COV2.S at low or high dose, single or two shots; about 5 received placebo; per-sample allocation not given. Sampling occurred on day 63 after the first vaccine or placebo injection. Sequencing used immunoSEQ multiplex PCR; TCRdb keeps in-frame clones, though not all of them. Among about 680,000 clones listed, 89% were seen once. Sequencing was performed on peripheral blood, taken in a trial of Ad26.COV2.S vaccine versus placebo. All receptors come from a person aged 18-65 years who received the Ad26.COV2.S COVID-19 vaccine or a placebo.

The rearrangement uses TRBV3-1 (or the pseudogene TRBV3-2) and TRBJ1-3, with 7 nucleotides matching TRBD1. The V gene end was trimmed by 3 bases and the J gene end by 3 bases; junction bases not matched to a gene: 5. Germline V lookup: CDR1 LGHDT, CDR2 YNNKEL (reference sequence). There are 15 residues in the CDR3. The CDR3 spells CASSHDRAGGNTIYF. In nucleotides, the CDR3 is TGTGCCAGCAGCCATGACAGGGCGGGTGGAAACACCATATATTTT.

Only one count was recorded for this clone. This CDR3 reads CASSSSGTGGETQYF. The CDR3, as DNA: TGTGCCAGCAGCTCCTCCGGGACGGGAGGGGAGACCCAGTACTTC. The chain joins TRBV7-3 to TRBJ2-5, with 8 nucleotides matching TRBD2. Germline V gene sequence: CDR1 SGHTA, CDR2 FQGTGA. The CDR3 is made up of 15 amino acids. V was clipped by 4 bases and J by 5 bases; unmatched bases: 9.

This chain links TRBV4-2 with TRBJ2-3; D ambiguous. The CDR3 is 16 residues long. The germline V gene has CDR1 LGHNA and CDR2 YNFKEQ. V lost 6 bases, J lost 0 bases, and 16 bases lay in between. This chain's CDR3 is CASRRDLDASTDTQYF. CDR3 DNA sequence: TGTGCCAGCAGGCGAGACCTGGACGCCAGCACAGATACGCAGTATTTT.

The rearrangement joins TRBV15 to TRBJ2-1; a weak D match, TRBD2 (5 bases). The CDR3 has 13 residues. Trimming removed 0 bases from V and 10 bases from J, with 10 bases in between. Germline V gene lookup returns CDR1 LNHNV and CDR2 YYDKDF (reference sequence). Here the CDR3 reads CATSRDRGREQFF. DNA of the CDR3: TGTGCCACCAGCAGAGATCGGGGTAGGGAGCAGTTCTTC.

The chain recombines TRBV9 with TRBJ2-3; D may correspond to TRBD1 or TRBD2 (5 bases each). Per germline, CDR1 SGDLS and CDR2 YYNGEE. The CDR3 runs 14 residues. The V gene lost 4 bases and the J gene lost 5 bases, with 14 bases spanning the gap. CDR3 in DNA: TGTGCCAGCAGCCCCTGGGGTGGGGGAGATACGCAGTATTTT. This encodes CASSPWGGGDTQYF.

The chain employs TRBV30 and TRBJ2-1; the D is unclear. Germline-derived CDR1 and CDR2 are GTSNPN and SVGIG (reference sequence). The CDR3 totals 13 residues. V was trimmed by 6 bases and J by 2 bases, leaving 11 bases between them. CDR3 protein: CACPGPTYNEQFF. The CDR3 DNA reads TGTGCCTGTCCTGGGCCTACCTACAATGAGCAGTTCTTC.

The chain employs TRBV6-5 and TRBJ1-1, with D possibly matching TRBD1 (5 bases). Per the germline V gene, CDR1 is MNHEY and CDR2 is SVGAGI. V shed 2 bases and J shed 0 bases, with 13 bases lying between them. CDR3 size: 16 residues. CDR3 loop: CASSYAPGQVNTEAFF. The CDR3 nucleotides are TGTGCCAGCAGTTACGCGCCCGGACAAGTGAACACTGAAGCTTTCTTT.

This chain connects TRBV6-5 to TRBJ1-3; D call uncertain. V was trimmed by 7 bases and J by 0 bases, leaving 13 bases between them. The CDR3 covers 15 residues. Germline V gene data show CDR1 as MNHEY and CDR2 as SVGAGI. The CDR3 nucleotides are TGTGCCAGCACCCTTACCTTAGGCTCTGGAAACACCATATATTTT. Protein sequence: CASTLTLGSGNTIYF.

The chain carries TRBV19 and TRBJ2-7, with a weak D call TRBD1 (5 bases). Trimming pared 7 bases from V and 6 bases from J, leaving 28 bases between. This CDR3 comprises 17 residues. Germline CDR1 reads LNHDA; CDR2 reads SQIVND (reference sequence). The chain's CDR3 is CASKRDGSGNVRSEQYF. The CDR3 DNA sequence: TGTGCCAGTAAAAGGGATGGGTCAGGGAACGTGCGGAGCGAGCAGTACTTC.

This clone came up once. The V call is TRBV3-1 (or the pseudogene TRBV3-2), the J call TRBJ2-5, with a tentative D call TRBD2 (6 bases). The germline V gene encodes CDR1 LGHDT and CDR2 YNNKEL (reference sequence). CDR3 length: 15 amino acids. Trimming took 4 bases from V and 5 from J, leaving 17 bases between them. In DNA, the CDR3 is TGTGCCAGCAGCCGCCCCAGCGGGCGAGGGGAGACCCAGTACTTC. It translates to CASSRPSGRGETQYF.